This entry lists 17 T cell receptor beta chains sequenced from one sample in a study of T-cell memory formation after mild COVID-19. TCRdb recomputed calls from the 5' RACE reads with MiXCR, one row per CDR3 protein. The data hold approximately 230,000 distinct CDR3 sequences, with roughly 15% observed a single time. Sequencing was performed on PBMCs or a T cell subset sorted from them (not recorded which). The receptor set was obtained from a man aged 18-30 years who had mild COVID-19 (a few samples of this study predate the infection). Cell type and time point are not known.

The CDR3 DNA sequence: TGTGCCACCAGCAGGTATCAGCTCCTCTATGGCTACACCTTC. The encoded protein is CATSRYQLLYGYTF. The genes are TRBV15 and TRBJ1-2; D not resolved. From germline, CDR1 is LNHNV and CDR2 YYDKDF (reference sequence). V lost 3 bases, J lost 4 bases, and 12 bases lay in between. CDR3 length: 14 residues.

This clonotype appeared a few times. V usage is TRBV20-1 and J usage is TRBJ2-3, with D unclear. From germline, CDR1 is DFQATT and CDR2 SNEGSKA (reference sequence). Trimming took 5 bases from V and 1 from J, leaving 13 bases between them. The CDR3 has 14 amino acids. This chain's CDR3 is CSAAVLGRTDTQYF. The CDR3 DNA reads TGCAGTGCTGCCGTCCTTGGACGCACAGATACGCAGTATTTT.

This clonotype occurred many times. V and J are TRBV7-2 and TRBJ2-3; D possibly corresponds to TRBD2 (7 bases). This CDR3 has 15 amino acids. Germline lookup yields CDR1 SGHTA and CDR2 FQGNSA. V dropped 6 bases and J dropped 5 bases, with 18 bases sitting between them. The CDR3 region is CASRGPRGALDTQYF. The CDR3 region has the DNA TGTGCCAGCAGAGGTCCCCGGGGGGCCTTAGATACGCAGTATTTT.

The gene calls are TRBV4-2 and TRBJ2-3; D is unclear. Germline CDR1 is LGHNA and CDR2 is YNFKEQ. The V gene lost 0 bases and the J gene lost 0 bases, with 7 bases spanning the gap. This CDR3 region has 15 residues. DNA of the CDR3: TGTGCCAGCAGCCAAGAGGTACTAAGCACAGATACGCAGTATTTT. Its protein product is CASSQEVLSTDTQYF.

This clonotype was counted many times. The CDR3 DNA reads as TGTGCCAGCAAGCGGGGACACCTGCAAGAGACCCAGTACTTC. The encoded protein is CASKRGHLQETQYF. The chain recombines TRBV12-3 or TRBV12-4 with TRBJ2-5, with a tentative D call TRBD2 (7 bases). Trimming cost V 7 bases and J 2 bases, with 14 bases left between them. The CDR3 consists of 14 residues.

The CDR3 bases are TGTGCCAGCAGCCGGGCCCCCGGCATCACTGAAGCTTTCTTT. This codes for CASSRAPGITEAFF. The chain couples TRBV7-2 to TRBJ1-1; no firm D call. Trimming cost V 5 bases and J 4 bases, with 14 bases left between them. The CDR3 is 14 amino acids. Germline values: CDR1 SGHTA, CDR2 FQGNSA.

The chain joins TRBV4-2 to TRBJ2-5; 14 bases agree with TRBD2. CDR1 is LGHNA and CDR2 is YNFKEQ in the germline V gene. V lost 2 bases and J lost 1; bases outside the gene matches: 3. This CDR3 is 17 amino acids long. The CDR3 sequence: CASSQIGLAGGQETQYF. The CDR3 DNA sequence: TGTGCCAGCAGCCAAATTGGACTAGCGGGGGGCCAAGAGACCCAGTACTTC.

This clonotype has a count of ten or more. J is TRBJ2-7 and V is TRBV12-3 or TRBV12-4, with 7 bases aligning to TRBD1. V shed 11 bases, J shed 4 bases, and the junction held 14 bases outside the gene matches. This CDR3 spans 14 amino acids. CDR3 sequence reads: CAAHQGQKEYEQYV. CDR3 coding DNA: TGTGCCGCCCACCAGGGACAGAAGGAGTACGAGCAGTACGTC.

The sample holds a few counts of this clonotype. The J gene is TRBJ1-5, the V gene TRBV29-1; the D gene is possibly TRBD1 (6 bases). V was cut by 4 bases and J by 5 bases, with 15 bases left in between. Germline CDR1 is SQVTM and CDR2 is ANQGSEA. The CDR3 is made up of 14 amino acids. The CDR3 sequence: CSVAETGKDQPQHF. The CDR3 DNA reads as TGCAGCGTTGCTGAGACAGGAAAAGATCAGCCCCAGCATTTT.

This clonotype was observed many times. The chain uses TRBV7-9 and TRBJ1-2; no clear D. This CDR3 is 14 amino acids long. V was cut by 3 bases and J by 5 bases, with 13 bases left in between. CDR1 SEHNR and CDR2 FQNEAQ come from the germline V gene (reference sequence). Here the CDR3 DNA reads TGTGCCAGCAGCTTCTGGGCGGTGGATTATGGCTACACCTTC. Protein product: CASSFWAVDYGYTF.

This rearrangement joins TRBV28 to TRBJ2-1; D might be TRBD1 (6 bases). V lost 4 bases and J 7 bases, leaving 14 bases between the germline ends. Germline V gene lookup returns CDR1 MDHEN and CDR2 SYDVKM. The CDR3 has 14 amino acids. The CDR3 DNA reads TGTGCCAGCAGTTCCTCCGGGACACGAAATGAGCAGTTCTTC. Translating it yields CASSSSGTRNEQFF.

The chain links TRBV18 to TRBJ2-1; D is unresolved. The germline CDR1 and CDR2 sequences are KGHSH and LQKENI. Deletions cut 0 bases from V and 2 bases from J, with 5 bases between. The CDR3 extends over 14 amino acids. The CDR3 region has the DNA TGTGCCAGCTCACCACCAGCCCCCTACAATGAGCAGTTCTTC. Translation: CASSPPAPYNEQFF.

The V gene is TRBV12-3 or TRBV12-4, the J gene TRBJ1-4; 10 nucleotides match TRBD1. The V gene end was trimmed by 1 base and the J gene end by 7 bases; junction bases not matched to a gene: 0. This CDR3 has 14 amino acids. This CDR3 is CASSLGDRGEKLFF. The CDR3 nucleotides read TGTGCCAGCAGTTTAGGGGACAGGGGTGAAAAACTGTTTTTT.

Here the CDR3 reads CATSGPGDTQYF. The CDR3 bases are TGTGCCACCAGTGGCCCGGGGGATACGCAGTATTTT. The chain combines TRBV24-1 with TRBJ2-3, with D perhaps TRBD2 (5 bases). Germline CDR1 is KGHDR and CDR2 is SFDVKD. The V and J ends lost 5 bases and 6 bases respectively, with 8 bases between them. CDR3 length: 12 amino acids.

The CDR3 DNA follows: TGCAGTGCCCAAGGGTGGACTAGCGGGTCCAATGAGCAGTTCTTC. Amino acid sequence: CSAQGWTSGSNEQFF. J is TRBJ2-1 and V is TRBV20-1; TRBD2 aligns across 11 bases. The ends lost 6 bases at V and 6 bases at J; junction bases unmatched: 10. The CDR3 runs to 15 residues. Germline V gene data show CDR1 as DFQATT and CDR2 as SNEGSKA (reference sequence).

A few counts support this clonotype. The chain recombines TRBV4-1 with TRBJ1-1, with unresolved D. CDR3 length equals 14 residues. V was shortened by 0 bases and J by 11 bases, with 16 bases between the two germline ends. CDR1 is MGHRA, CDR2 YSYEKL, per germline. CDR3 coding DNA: TGCGCCAGCAGCCAAGATCGGTCCGCGGGTAGGGCTTTCTTT. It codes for CASSQDRSAGRAFF.

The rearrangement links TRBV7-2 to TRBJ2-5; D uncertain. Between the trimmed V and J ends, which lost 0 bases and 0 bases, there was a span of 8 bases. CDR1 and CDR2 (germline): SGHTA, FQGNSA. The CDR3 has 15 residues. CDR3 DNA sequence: TGTGCCAGCAGCTTAGCCACCACGTACCAAGAGACCCAGTACTTC. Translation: CASSLATTYQETQYF.